Listed below are T cell receptor beta chains from one sample, sequenced in a study of blood T cell repertoires in COVID-19. Clones were read by immunoSEQ multiplex PCR, and TCRdb kept only the in-frame ones, dropping some. The table lists 400,000 or so clones, 75% to 90% of them singletons. Sequencing was carried out using PBMCs or T cells enriched from blood (not recorded which). These receptors were taken from a man aged 25-45 years who had recovered from COVID-19. The conserved cysteine and the conserved F or W are not part of the CDR3 here.

v_call: TRBV11-2
j_call: TRBJ2-7
cdr3_aa: ASSFRTASYEQY

v_call: TRBV10-3
j_call: TRBJ1-2
cdr3_aa: AIRDDTYPGDGYT

v_call: TRBV29-1
j_call: TRBJ2-4
cdr3_aa: SVAGGLQNIQY

v_call: TRBV24-1
j_call: TRBJ2-6
cdr3_aa: ATSDLQGAGTGGASGANVLT

v_call: TRBV7-9
j_call: TRBJ1-4
cdr3_aa: ASRGQTNEKLF

v_call: TRBV18
j_call: TRBJ2-7
cdr3_aa: ASSTSGSYEQY

v_call: TRBV3-1/TRBV3-2
j_call: TRBJ2-1
cdr3_aa: ASSNLRDRGRNEQF

v_call: TRBV14
j_call: TRBJ2-7
cdr3_aa: ASSLGQGADEQY

v_call: TRBV3-1/TRBV3-2
j_call: TRBJ1-5
cdr3_aa: ASSPGDYSNQPQH

v_call: TRBV5-6
j_call: TRBJ1-2
cdr3_aa: ASSFRVRQGSIYGYT

v_call: TRBV5-1
j_call: TRBJ2-7
cdr3_aa: ASSLEKGNYEQY

v_call: TRBV7-9
j_call: TRBJ2-2
cdr3_aa: ASSAQGAGELF

v_call: TRBV28
j_call: TRBJ2-7
cdr3_aa: ASRILAGAAHEQY

v_call: TRBV5-1
j_call: TRBJ2-3
cdr3_aa: ASSLQLGADITDTQY

v_call: TRBV28
j_call: TRBJ2-7
cdr3_aa: ASSPDWENDEQY

v_call: TRBV28
j_call: TRBJ1-2
cdr3_aa: ASKHSGGAGYGYT

v_call: TRBV28
j_call: TRBJ1-5
cdr3_aa: ASIPLPTGSNQPQH

v_call: TRBV2
j_call: TRBJ2-7
cdr3_aa: ASSETPGQAYEQY

v_call: TRBV28
j_call: TRBJ2-5
cdr3_aa: ASSLVLAGPAGTQY

v_call: TRBV5-4
j_call: TRBJ2-1
cdr3_aa: ASSSPGTNNNEQF

v_call: TRBV4-1
j_call: TRBJ2-1
cdr3_aa: ASSPDRVQQF

v_call: TRBV4-2
j_call: TRBJ2-5
cdr3_aa: ASSQELAGYETQY

v_call: TRBV11-2
j_call: TRBJ1-6
cdr3_aa: ASSELWYNSPLH

v_call: TRBV5-4
j_call: TRBJ1-2
cdr3_aa: ASSFTTGDGYT

v_call: TRBV19
j_call: TRBJ2-1
cdr3_aa: ASSRGLAGGGSEQF

v_call: TRBV27
j_call: TRBJ2-7
cdr3_aa: ASSFLTKQY

v_call: TRBV4-1
j_call: TRBJ2-7
cdr3_aa: ASSQAPGGGTGTYEQY

v_call: TRBV4-1
j_call: TRBJ1-2
cdr3_aa: ASSHRGQGLPLKGYT

v_call: TRBV29-1
j_call: TRBJ2-3
cdr3_aa: SVDLGTDTQY

v_call: TRBV4-2
j_call: TRBJ2-3
cdr3_aa: ASSQDFARGNTDTQY

v_call: TRBV19
j_call: TRBJ1-5
cdr3_aa: ASRPRGDSNQPQH

v_call: TRBV10-3
j_call: TRBJ2-1
cdr3_aa: AISEISGFNEQF

v_call: TRBV28
j_call: TRBJ2-3
cdr3_aa: AGMGTSMSDTQY

v_call: TRBV28
j_call: TRBJ2-2
cdr3_aa: ASSSPGTGSTGELF

v_call: TRBV19
j_call: TRBJ1-3
cdr3_aa: ASIPQVPRNTIY

v_call: TRBV12-3/TRBV12-4
j_call: TRBJ1-1
cdr3_aa: ASTRGYTEAF

v_call: TRBV28
j_call: TRBJ2-3
cdr3_aa: ASRDTIALNTQY

v_call: TRBV5-6
j_call: TRBJ2-5
cdr3_aa: ASSPGTAPGETQY

v_call: TRBV15
j_call: TRBJ2-7
cdr3_aa: ATSRGGGGYEQY

v_call: TRBV7-2
j_call: TRBJ1-1
cdr3_aa: ASSLASAGGNTEAF

v_call: TRBV5-1
j_call: TRBJ2-1
cdr3_aa: ASRLLAGGPDEQF

v_call: TRBV5-5
j_call: TRBJ1-3
cdr3_aa: ASSLATAYSGNTIY

v_call: TRBV27
j_call: TRBJ1-1
cdr3_aa: ASSLGEGVNTEAF